This entry lists 20 T cell receptor beta chains sequenced from one sample in a study of T-cell reconstitution after alpha-beta-depleted transplantation in children. Construction of the TCRbeta library involved unique molecular identifiers. Each CDR3 protein is one row after TCRdb ran MiXCR on the PCR reads. The data hold approximately 270,000 distinct CDR3 sequences, with under 30% observed a single time. The sample consisted of PBMCs, mostly from graft donor cells, taken 360 days after TCRalphabeta/CD19-depleted stem cell transplant. Source of these receptors: a female patient aged 2-10 years who had a stem cell transplant for congenital amegakaryocytic thrombocytopenia, so the T cells may come from the graft donor.

V usage is TRBV7-6 and J usage is TRBJ1-3; TRBD1 agrees at 7 bases. The ends lost 5 bases at V and 2 bases at J; junction bases unmatched: 6. In germline, CDR1 is SGHVS, CDR2 FNYEAQ. The CDR3 has 15 residues. CDR3 sequence reads: CASSTPGTAGNTIYF. In DNA form, the CDR3 reads TGTGCCAGCAGCACGCCCGGGACAGCTGGAAACACCATATATTTT.

This clonotype turned up a few times. The rearrangement uses TRBV10-2 and TRBJ2-7; TRBD2 matches 12 bases. Germline loops: CDR1 WSHSY, CDR2 SAAADI. V dropped 4 bases and J dropped 5; count of bases not matched to a gene: 9. The CDR3 runs to 16 residues. The CDR3 loop is CASSVVWTSGTHEQYF. The CDR3 DNA reads TGCGCCAGCAGTGTGGTTTGGACTAGCGGGACCCACGAGCAGTACTTC.

The chain links TRBV28 to TRBJ2-7; maybe TRBD1 (5 bases). Germline lookup yields CDR1 MDHEN and CDR2 SYDVKM. The CDR3 is 15 amino acids. Trimming left V 6 bases short and J 2 bases short, with 17 bases between. CDR3 DNA sequence: TGTGCCAGCAGGACCGACAGTCTCCGAGCCTACGAGCAGTACTTC. It is translated as CASRTDSLRAYEQYF.

The rearrangement joins TRBV12-3 or TRBV12-4 to TRBJ1-2; D not resolved. The length of the CDR3 is 12 residues. V lost 3 bases and J 5 bases, leaving 7 bases between the germline ends. CDR3 loop: CASSFASYGYTF. CDR3 DNA sequence: TGTGCCAGCAGTTTCGCCTCTTATGGCTACACCTTC.

The chain joins TRBV2 to TRBJ1-2; D uncertain. Trimming took off 5 bases at V and 4 bases at J, with 14 bases between the two ends. The CDR3 has 14 amino acids. CDR1 SNHLY and CDR2 FYNNEI come from the germline V gene. The CDR3 DNA reads TGTGCCAGCAGTCGAGGAGCATGGGGCTATGGCTACACCTTC. Residues: CASSRGAWGYGYTF.

About this clonotype itself: A read error may produce the germline difference seen at one junction end. This chain links TRBV4-3 with TRBJ2-1; the match to TRBD2 covers 9 bases. From germline, CDR1 is LGHNA and CDR2 YSLEER. The CDR3 runs to 17 residues. CDR3 sequence (DNA): TGCGCCATCAGCCTCAAGATAGGGCTAGCGGGATCGTATGAGCAGTTCTTC. Amino acids: CAISLKIGLAGSYEQFF.

The chain recombines TRBV16 with TRBJ2-5; D is unresolved. The V gene's germline CDR1 is KGHSY and CDR2 FQNENV. V lost 3 bases, J lost 5 bases, and 13 bases lay in between. The CDR3 is 14 amino acids. CDR3 region: CASSQTSPSETQYF. DNA for the CDR3: TGTGCCAGCAGCCAGACATCCCCGAGTGAGACCCAGTACTTC.

This clonotype was recorded a few times. The chain combines TRBV20-1 with TRBJ2-1; D possibly corresponds to TRBD1 (5 bases). The germline V gene has CDR1 DFQATT and CDR2 SNEGSKA (reference sequence). CDR3 length: 14 residues. V was pared by 0 bases and J by 4 bases, with 10 bases between. CDR3 coding DNA: TGCAGTGCTAGAGATCTGACAGTTTACAATGAGCAGTTCTTC. Protein: CSARDLTVYNEQFF.

The chain uses TRBV30 and TRBJ2-7; D assignment may be TRBD1 or TRBD2 (6 bases each). CDR1 and CDR2 (germline): GTSNPN, SVGIG (reference sequence). V gave up 1 base and J gave up 2 bases, with 12 bases separating them. The CDR3 sequence is 14 residues long. The CDR3 sequence is CAWSDPGAPYEQYF. CDR3 bases: TGTGCCTGGAGTGATCCGGGGGCCCCCTACGAGCAGTACTTC.

This clonotype has just a few counts. The V gene is TRBV4-1, the J gene TRBJ1-5; D is ambiguous. The V and J ends lost 3 bases and 0 bases respectively, with 15 bases between them. This CDR3 has 17 amino acids. Germline assignment: CDR1 MGHRA and CDR2 YSYEKL. CDR3 loop: CASSQLQIQYSNQPQHF. CDR3 coding DNA: TGCGCCAGCAGCCAGTTACAGATTCAGTATAGCAATCAGCCCCAGCATTTT.

This clonotype came up a few times. The chain recombines TRBV5-1 with TRBJ2-1, with a tentative D call TRBD1 (5 bases). Trimming pared 1 base from V and 4 bases from J, leaving 9 bases between. The CDR3 runs to 14 residues. CDR1 is SGHRS and CDR2 is YFSETQ in the germline V gene. The CDR3 loop reads CASSLTTAYNEQFF. The CDR3 DNA follows: TGCGCCAGCAGCTTGACGACAGCTTACAATGAGCAGTTCTTC.

The chain combines TRBV12-3 or TRBV12-4 with TRBJ1-2; D unclear. The CDR3 length is 13 residues. The V end was cut by 3 bases, the J end by 0 bases, with 5 bases between. As DNA, the CDR3 is TGTGCCAGCAGTTTCGGTACTAACTATGGCTACACCTTC. The encoded protein is CASSFGTNYGYTF.

The J gene is TRBJ2-3, the V gene TRBV4-2; D call uncertain. In germline, CDR1 is LGHNA, CDR2 YNFKEQ. V lost 6 bases and J lost 0, with 13 bases in between. This CDR3 is 15 amino acids long. In DNA form, the CDR3 reads TGTGCCAGCAGGGGGATCGGCGGAAGCACAGATACGCAGTATTTT. It specifies CASRGIGGSTDTQYF.

The count of this clonotype is one. The rearrangement joins TRBV5-1 to TRBJ2-5, with 8 bases aligning to TRBD1. CDR1 and CDR2 from the germline V gene are SGHRS and YFSETQ. V trimming: 0 bases; J trimming: 2 bases; junction bases outside the gene matches: 3. This CDR3 is 15 amino acids long. Here the CDR3 DNA reads TGCGCCAGCAGCTTGGAGGGACAGGCGCAAGAGACCCAGTACTTC. Its protein is CASSLEGQAQETQYF. Together with reference TRBV5-1 and TRBJ2-5, the CDR3 gives the full variable domain: KAGVTQTPRYLIKTRGQQVTLSCSPISGHRSVSWYQQTPGQGLQFLFEYFSETQRNKGNFPGRFSGRQFSNSRSEMNVSTLELGDSALYLCASSLEGQAQETQYFGPGTRLLVL.

This clonotype has just a few counts. CDR3 loop: CGAKTSGSSETQYF. In DNA, the CDR3 is TGTGGGGCCAAGACTAGCGGGAGCTCTGAGACCCAGTACTTC. This sequence joins TRBV28 and TRBJ2-5; TRBD2 agrees at 12 bases. Germline CDR1 and CDR2: MDHEN and SYDVKM. This CDR3 comprises 14 residues.

V is TRBV11-2 and J is TRBJ2-1; D perhaps matches TRBD2 (5 bases). The CDR3 covers 16 residues. The V gene lost 5 bases and the J gene lost 2 bases, with 16 bases spanning the gap. The germline CDR1 and CDR2 sequences are SGHAT and FQNNGV. CDR3 protein: CASSLYTRSPYNEQFF. DNA of the CDR3: TGTGCCAGCAGCCTATACACTAGGTCGCCCTACAATGAGCAGTTCTTC. The full variable domain, rest sourced from reference TRBV11-2 and TRBJ2-1, is EAGVAQSPRYKIIEKRQSVAFWCNPISGHATLYWYQQILGQGPKLLIQFQNNGVVDDSQLPKDRFSAERLKGVDSTLKIQPAKLEDSAVYLCASSLYTRSPYNEQFFGPGTRLTVL.

This chain connects TRBV28 to TRBJ1-2; unclear D gene. Trimming cost V 4 bases and J 5 bases, with 8 bases left between them. The CDR3 totals 12 residues. Germline V gene sequence: CDR1 MDHEN, CDR2 SYDVKM. Written as DNA, the CDR3 is TGTGCCAGCAGTTACGGTGTTTATGGCTACACCTTC. As protein: CASSYGVYGYTF.

Only a few counts were recorded for this clonotype. The rearrangement uses TRBV12-3 or TRBV12-4 and TRBJ2-3; 12 bases match TRBD1. The V segment lost 6 bases and the J segment 6 bases; nucleotides outside the gene matches: 13. The CDR3 runs 17 residues. The CDR3 coding sequence is TGTGCCAGCAGCAAGGTCGGGACAGGGGGCCCTTGGGATACGCAGTATTTT. The encoded protein is CASSKVGTGGPWDTQYF.

The chain has TRBV4-1 and TRBJ2-1; no definite D call. V was cut by 1 base and J by 4 bases, with 14 bases left in between. The CDR3 is 16 amino acids. The germline V gene has CDR1 MGHRA and CDR2 YSYEKL. CDR3 sequence: CASSQVASSAYNEQFF. CDR3 DNA sequence: TGCGCCAGCAGCCAAGTGGCGTCTAGTGCATACAATGAGCAGTTCTTC.

This clonotype was seen a handful of times. The chain joins TRBV20-1 to TRBJ1-2; D possibly corresponds to TRBD1 (6 bases). Trimming stripped 3 bases from V and 3 bases from J, with 26 bases between. The CDR3 runs 18 residues. Germline V lookup: CDR1 DFQATT, CDR2 SNEGSKA (reference sequence). DNA for the CDR3: TGCAGTGCTAGTAAGAAAGGGGACATTGTCCCCTATTACTATGGCTACACCTTC. Its protein product is CSASKKGDIVPYYYGYTF.